One sample yielded the 6 T cell receptor beta chains listed below, sequenced in a study of shared clonotypes between healthy human individuals (dated by TCRdb to the early 2020s). Libraries came from the immunoSEQ multiplex PCR assay. The table was pulled from immuneACCESS by TCRdb, which kept in-frame rearrangements only. Such tables lose some clones; where checked, under half of the loss comes from unresolved V genes, and the rest has no known cause. The sample data list 600,000 to 700,000 clones, and around three quarters of these were observed just once. About 1.8% of the sample is taken by the ten largest. Sequenced: memory CD4+ T cells sorted from blood. The cell subset or site label for this specimen denotes: CD45RA-negative fraction. These receptors were collected from a woman younger than 45 in good health.

The rearrangement links TRBV19 to TRBJ1-1; 7 nucleotides line up with TRBD1. V lost 5 bases to trimming and J lost 4 bases; unmatched junction nucleotides: 7. The CDR3 extends over 14 amino acids. Germline lookup yields CDR1 LNHDA and CDR2 SQIVND (reference sequence). CDR3 in DNA: TGTGCCAGTAGTTTGGGACAGCGGGGCACTGAAGCTTTCTTT. Its translation: CASSLGQRGTEAFF.

The rearrangement joins TRBV5-4 to TRBJ2-1; 8 positions match TRBD2. Germline lookup yields CDR1 SGHNT and CDR2 YYREEE (reference sequence). With 2 bases clipped from V and 3 bases from J, the junction kept 7 bases outside the gene matches. CDR3 length: 16 residues. The CDR3 region has the DNA TGTGCCAGCAGCTTAGAGCGGGGGCAAATCTACAATGAGCAGTTCTTC. Residues: CASSLERGQIYNEQFF.

The chain carries TRBV19 and TRBJ2-7; TRBD2 matches 8 bases. The trim removed 5 bases at V and 4 bases at J, leaving 7 bases unmatched. CDR3 size: 14 residues. Germline values: CDR1 LNHDA, CDR2 SQIVND (reference sequence). In DNA, the CDR3 is TGTGCCAGTAGTCCCGTCGGGGGGGCATACGAGCAGTACTTC. Encoded protein: CASSPVGGAYEQYF. The full variable domain, in which reference TRBV19 and TRBJ2-7 provide the parts outside the CDR3, is DGGITQSPKYLFRKEGQNVTLSCEQNLNHDAMYWYRQDPGQGLRLIYYSQIVNDFQKGDIAEGYSVSREKKESFPLTVTSAQKNPTAFYLCASSPVGGAYEQYFGPGTRLTVT.

This rearrangement joins TRBV29-1 to TRBJ1-1; 10 bases are a match to TRBD1. Germline lookup yields CDR1 SQVTM and CDR2 ANQGSEA. With 3 bases clipped from V and 5 bases from J, the junction kept 3 bases outside the gene matches. This CDR3 contains 13 residues. The DNA of the CDR3 is TGCAGCGTTGAGGGACAGGGGAGGACTGAAGCTTTCTTT. Translated: CSVEGQGRTEAFF.

This clone was detected only a few times. A read error may account for a junction end that differs from germline. The chain is built from TRBV11-2 and TRBJ1-1; TRBD1 aligns across 9 bases. Germline V lookup: CDR1 SGHAT, CDR2 FQNNGV. The CDR3 loop spans 15 amino acids. The CDR3 DNA reads TGTGCCAGCAGGGGCACTGGGACAGGGAACGCTGAAGCTTTCTTT. This gives the protein CASRGTGTGNAEAFF. Together with reference TRBV11-2 and TRBJ1-1, the CDR3 gives the full variable domain: EAGVAQSPRYKIIEKRQSVAFWCNPISGHATLYWYQQILGQGPKLLIQFQNNGVVDDSQLPKDRFSAERLKGVDSTLKIQPAKLEDSAVYLCASRGTGTGNAEAFFGQGTRLTVV.

The chain couples TRBV28 to TRBJ1-2, with D perhaps matching TRBD1 (6 bases). V gave up 6 bases and J gave up 8 bases, with 22 bases separating them. Per germline, CDR1 MDHEN and CDR2 SYDVKM. The length of the CDR3 is 15 residues. CDR3 in DNA: TGTGCCAGCAGACCTTCGAGACAGGCTGGGGGAGGCTACACCTTC. Translating gives CASRPSRQAGGGYTF.